These T cell receptor beta chains were read from a single sample in a study of cytomegalovirus exposure and HLA in healthy donors. TCRdb's table, derived via immunoSEQ multiplex PCR, lists solely in-frame clones and lacks some. The sample has roughly 140,000 clones; around 86% are singletons. Sequenced sample: PBMCs. All receptors derive from a female donor in good health and CMV-seronegative. Both conserved end residues are part of each CDR3. D genes are given only for firm matches. Clone sizes are given selectively: once, few, many, or a class where the clone is expanded.

d_call: TRBD1
j_call: TRBJ1-1
clone_size: once
v_call: TRBV23-1
cdr3_aa: CASSPDRVPEAFF
cdr3_nt: TGCGCCAGCAGTCCAGACAGGGTCCCTGAAGCTTTCTTT

d_call: .
j_call: TRBJ1-1
clone_size: few
v_call: TRBV7-2
cdr3_aa: CASGSGNTEAFF
cdr3_nt: TGTGCCAGCGGGTCGGGGAACACTGAAGCTTTCTTT

d_call: TRBD1
j_call: TRBJ1-2
clone_size: .
v_call: TRBV19
cdr3_aa: CASSPGQGNYGYTF
cdr3_nt: TGTGCCAGTAGTCCGGGACAGGGGAACTATGGCTACACCTTC

d_call: TRBD1
j_call: TRBJ2-6
clone_size: .
v_call: TRBV6-5
cdr3_aa: CASSTGTAGANVLTF
cdr3_nt: TGTGCCAGCAGTACGGGGACAGCTGGGGCCAACGTCCTGACTTTC

d_call: .
j_call: TRBJ2-1
clone_size: .
v_call: TRBV7-9
cdr3_aa: CASSIRQNNEQFF
cdr3_nt: TGTGCCAGCAGCATAAGACAGAACAATGAGCAGTTCTTC

d_call: .
j_call: TRBJ2-4
clone_size: .
v_call: TRBV19
cdr3_aa: CASSSQKNIQYF
cdr3_nt: TGTGCCAGTAGTAGCCAGAAAAACATTCAGTACTTC

d_call: .
j_call: TRBJ1-1
clone_size: .
v_call: TRBV7-3
cdr3_aa: CASSHATRNTEAFF
cdr3_nt: TGTGCCAGCAGCCACGCGACACGGAACACTGAAGCTTTCTTT

d_call: TRBD2
j_call: TRBJ2-3
clone_size: .
v_call: TRBV27
cdr3_aa: CASSPRTSGNTQYF
cdr3_nt: TGTGCCAGCAGTCCTCGGACTAGCGGGAATACGCAGTATTTT

d_call: TRBD1
j_call: TRBJ2-5
clone_size: once
v_call: TRBV27
cdr3_aa: CASSPGTAFQETQYF
cdr3_nt: TGTGCCAGCAGTCCTGGGACAGCCTTCCAAGAGACCCAGTACTTC

d_call: .
j_call: TRBJ2-3
clone_size: .
v_call: TRBV29-1
cdr3_aa: CSVPSIDTQYF
cdr3_nt: TGCAGCGTTCCAAGCATAGATACGCAGTATTTT

d_call: .
j_call: TRBJ1-5
clone_size: few
v_call: TRBV10-3
cdr3_aa: CAISGRDNQPQHF
cdr3_nt: TGTGCCATCAGTGGCAGGGACAATCAGCCCCAGCATTTT

d_call: .
j_call: TRBJ2-7
clone_size: .
v_call: TRBV6-6
cdr3_aa: CASSYWTQPYEQYF
cdr3_nt: TGTGCCAGCAGTTACTGGACTCAGCCTTACGAGCAGTACTTC

d_call: TRBD2
j_call: TRBJ2-1
clone_size: few
v_call: TRBV5-5
cdr3_aa: CASSLAGTSGYNEQFF
cdr3_nt: TGTGCCAGCAGCTTGGCGGGGACTAGCGGCTACAATGAGCAGTTCTTC

d_call: .
j_call: TRBJ1-4
clone_size: .
v_call: TRBV19
cdr3_aa: CASTRSGYEKLFF
cdr3_nt: TGTGCCAGTACTCGATCAGGGTACGAAAAACTGTTTTTT

d_call: TRBD1
j_call: TRBJ1-1
clone_size: .
v_call: TRBV29-1
cdr3_aa: CSVADREEAFF
cdr3_nt: TGCAGCGTCGCTGACAGGGAAGAAGCTTTCTTT

d_call: TRBD2
j_call: TRBJ2-2
clone_size: .
v_call: TRBV10-1
cdr3_aa: CASSDSGTSGPGGELFF
cdr3_nt: TGCGCCAGCAGTGACTCCGGGACTAGCGGCCCAGGCGGGGAGCTGTTTTTT

d_call: .
j_call: TRBJ2-7
clone_size: .
v_call: TRBV5-1
cdr3_aa: CASRSLQASYEQYF
cdr3_nt: TGCGCCAGCAGGAGCCTACAGGCCTCCTACGAGCAGTACTTC

d_call: TRBD1
j_call: TRBJ1-2
clone_size: .
v_call: TRBV28
cdr3_aa: CASSILGQGNYGYTF
cdr3_nt: TGTGCCAGCAGCATCCTGGGACAGGGGAACTATGGCTACACCTTC

d_call: TRBD1
j_call: TRBJ2-7
clone_size: medium-sized
v_call: TRBV7-9
cdr3_aa: CASSAGQGKGQYF
cdr3_nt: TGTGCCAGCAGCGCGGGACAGGGGAAGGGGCAGTACTTC

d_call: TRBD1
j_call: TRBJ2-2
clone_size: .
v_call: TRBV7-9
cdr3_aa: CASSLSRGLPGELFF
cdr3_nt: TGTGCCAGCAGCTTATCCAGGGGGCTACCCGGGGAGCTGTTTTTT

d_call: TRBD1
j_call: TRBJ1-4
clone_size: .
v_call: TRBV7-6
cdr3_aa: CASSFHGDRVNEKLFF
cdr3_nt: TGTGCCAGCAGCTTTCACGGGGACAGGGTTAATGAAAAACTGTTTTTT

d_call: .
j_call: TRBJ1-5
clone_size: .
v_call: TRBV29-1
cdr3_aa: CSVPSPGGGQPQHF
cdr3_nt: TGCAGCGTCCCGTCACCGGGAGGGGGTCAGCCCCAGCATTTT

d_call: TRBD2
j_call: TRBJ2-1
clone_size: few
v_call: TRBV5-6
cdr3_aa: CASSLPGTRNEQFF
cdr3_nt: TGTGCCAGCAGCCTACCCGGGACTAGGAATGAGCAGTTCTTC